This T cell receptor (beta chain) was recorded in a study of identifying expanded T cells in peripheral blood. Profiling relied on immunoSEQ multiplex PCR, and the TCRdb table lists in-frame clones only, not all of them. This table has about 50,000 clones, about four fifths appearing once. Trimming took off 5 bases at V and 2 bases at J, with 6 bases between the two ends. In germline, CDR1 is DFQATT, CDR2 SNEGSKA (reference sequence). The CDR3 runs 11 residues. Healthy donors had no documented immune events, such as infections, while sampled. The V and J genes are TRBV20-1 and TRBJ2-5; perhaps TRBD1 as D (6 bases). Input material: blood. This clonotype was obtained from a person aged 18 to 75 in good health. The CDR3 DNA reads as TGCAGTGCTGGACAGCAAGAGACCCAGTACTTC. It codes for CSAGQQETQYF.